These 24 T cell receptor beta chains originate from one sample sequenced in a study of technical replicates of blood from a handful of donors. The assay was immunoSEQ multiplex PCR, and TCRdb's table has in-frame clones only and misses some. The table records fewer than 100,000 clones, about 88% of them present only once. Sequencing was done on a sample of T cells isolated from PBMCs. The source is a human donor in good health.

The chain uses TRBV6-6 and TRBJ1-3; no reliable D call. Trimming took off 0 bases at V and 1 base at J, with 4 bases between the two ends. This CDR3 has 14 amino acids. Germline-derived CDR1 and CDR2 are MNHNY and SVGAGI (reference sequence). The CDR3 sequence is CASSYSNSGNTIYF. As DNA, the CDR3 is TGTGCCAGCAGTTACTCCAATTCTGGAAACACCATATATTTT.

The genes are TRBV4-1 and TRBJ1-1, with a weak D call TRBD1 (6 bases). Trimming removed 0 bases from V and 4 bases from J, with 12 bases in between. This CDR3 has 15 residues. CDR1 MGHRA and CDR2 YSYEKL come from the germline V gene. The CDR3: CASSQEPGGATEAFF. In DNA form, the CDR3 reads TGCGCCAGCAGCCAAGAGCCGGGGGGGGCCACTGAAGCTTTCTTT.

The V gene is TRBV19, the J gene TRBJ2-3; no definite D call. CDR1 and CDR2 from the germline V gene are LNHDA and SQIVND (reference sequence). The germline V and J ends were trimmed by 3 bases and 0 bases, with 10 bases remaining between them. CDR3 length equals 15 residues. CDR3 amino acids: CASSIGTTSTDTQYF. CDR3 in DNA: TGTGCCAGTAGTATCGGTACCACTAGCACAGATACGCAGTATTTT.

The chain carries TRBV19 and TRBJ2-1, with 7 bases lining up with TRBD2. Germline-derived CDR1 and CDR2 are LNHDA and SQIVND (reference sequence). V dropped 3 bases and J dropped 7; count of bases not matched to a gene: 6. CDR3 size: 14 residues. CDR3 residues: CASSMGRGRNEQFF. The CDR3 DNA sequence: TGTGCCAGTAGTATGGGGAGGGGTAGGAATGAGCAGTTCTTC.

This chain links TRBV7-9 with TRBJ1-5, with a tentative D call TRBD1 (6 bases). CDR1 is SEHNR and CDR2 is FQNEAQ in the germline V gene (reference sequence). V lost 6 bases and J lost 9, with 15 bases in between. This CDR3 is built from 13 residues. The CDR3 region is CASSLDRGRPQHF. Written as DNA, the CDR3 is TGTGCCAGCAGTTTGGACAGAGGGAGGCCCCAGCATTTT.

J is TRBJ2-5 and V is TRBV10-3; 8 nucleotides align to TRBD1. Germline CDR1 ENHRY, CDR2 SYGVKD. J lost 5 bases, V lost 2 bases, and 7 bases had no gene match. CDR3 length: 15 amino acids. The CDR3 here is CAISELGQGGETQYF. The CDR3 region has the DNA TGTGCCATCAGTGAGCTTGGACAGGGTGGCGAGACCCAGTACTTC.

This chain uses TRBV11-3 with TRBJ1-2; maybe TRBD1 (6 bases). CDR3 length equals 14 residues. The V end was cut by 5 bases, the J end by 4 bases, with 14 bases between. CDR1 and CDR2 from the germline V gene are SGHNT and YENEEA. CDR3 DNA sequence: TGTGCCAGCAGCCCTACAGGGAGGGGCTATGGCTACACCTTC. It codes for CASSPTGRGYGYTF.

This chain joins TRBV15 and TRBJ1-1, with 8 positions matching TRBD1. The length of the CDR3 is 13 residues. The germline V gene has CDR1 LNHNV and CDR2 YYDKDF (reference sequence). Unmatched junction bases numbered 2, after V lost 0 bases and J lost 8 bases. DNA of the CDR3: TGTGCCACCAGCAGAGATGGGGACAGGGAAGCTTTCTTT. Amino acid sequence: CATSRDGDREAFF.

The rearrangement joins TRBV6-8 to TRBJ1-2, with D maybe TRBD1 (6 bases). Germline CDR1 and CDR2: MNHGY and SAAAGT. The V end lost 7 bases, the J end lost 7 bases, and 10 bases lay between the germline ends. The CDR3 length is 11 residues. The CDR3 nucleotides are TGTGCCAGCATCTCCAGGGGTGGCTACACCTTC. Translation gives CASISRGGYTF.

The chain uses TRBV30 and TRBJ1-1, with D possibly matching TRBD1 (5 bases). The germline V and J ends were trimmed by 5 bases and 5 bases, with 15 bases remaining between them. The CDR3 contains 13 residues. CDR1 GTSNPN and CDR2 SVGIG come from the germline V gene (reference sequence). DNA of the CDR3: TGTGCCTGGGGAGGGGTCGGAGGGACTGAAGCTTTCTTT. Translation gives CAWGGVGGTEAFF.

V and J are TRBV6-5 and TRBJ1-3; D perhaps matches TRBD1 (5 bases). V dropped 4 bases and J dropped 0 bases, with 10 bases sitting between them. Germline values: CDR1 MNHEY, CDR2 SVGAGI. The CDR3 is made up of 15 amino acids. The CDR3 DNA reads as TGTGCCAGCAGTTCCGGGGGGAACTCTGGAAACACCATATATTTT. Its translation: CASSSGGNSGNTIYF.

The chain recombines TRBV7-9 with TRBJ1-2; 8 bases map to TRBD1. V lost 1 base to trimming and J lost 5 bases; unmatched junction nucleotides: 3. Germline loops: CDR1 SEHNR, CDR2 FQNEAQ (reference sequence). The CDR3 totals 14 residues. The chain's CDR3 is CASSLGQGTYGYTF. The CDR3 DNA reads as TGTGCCAGCAGCTTAGGACAGGGGACATATGGCTACACCTTC.

On this clone: The sample carries other DNA sequences with the same CDR3. V is TRBV5-1 and J is TRBJ2-7; D remains ambiguous. V dropped 3 bases and J dropped 3 bases, with 4 bases sitting between them. Germline V gives CDR1 SGHRS, CDR2 YFSETQ. CDR3 length equals 11 residues. CDR3: CASSSSYEQYF. The CDR3 DNA reads as TGCGCCAGCAGCTCCAGCTACGAGCAGTACTTC.

The chain employs TRBV16 and TRBJ1-1; D ambiguous. The V end was cut by 8 bases, the J end by 2 bases, with 15 bases between. This CDR3 comprises 14 residues. The V gene's germline CDR1 is KGHSY and CDR2 FQNENV. The CDR3 DNA reads TGTGCCAGCCAGCGGGTCCGAGGAAACACTGAAGCTTTCTTT. It yields the protein CASQRVRGNTEAFF.

The gene calls are TRBV5-4 and TRBJ2-7; TRBD2 agrees at 12 bases. The CDR3 runs 17 residues. The V gene end was trimmed by 4 bases and the J gene end by 5 bases; junction bases not matched to a gene: 13. Germline loops: CDR1 SGHNT, CDR2 YYREEE (reference sequence). CDR3 coding DNA: TGTGCCAGCAGCCTGCCTCCTCTAGCGGGAGGGCCCAACGAGCAGTACTTC. Translation gives CASSLPPLAGGPNEQYF.

This clone was counted a few times. The chain carries TRBV30 and TRBJ1-1; D uncertain. CDR1 GTSNPN and CDR2 SVGIG come from the germline V gene (reference sequence). CDR3 length equals 13 residues. V was clipped by 4 bases and J by 4 bases, with 13 bases between them. For the CDR3, the DNA is TGTGCCTGGAAATCCGGGGTCAGCACTGAAGCTTTCTTT. Residues: CAWKSGVSTEAFF.

The chain recombines TRBV4-1 with TRBJ2-1; 11 bases map to TRBD2. This CDR3 contains 15 residues. The germline CDR1 and CDR2 sequences are MGHRA and YSYEKL. Losses at the gene ends were 1 base for V and 4 bases for J; bases not matched to a gene: 0. CDR3 sequence reads: CASSQASGRYNEQFF. The CDR3 DNA reads TGCGCCAGCAGCCAAGCTAGCGGGAGGTACAATGAGCAGTTCTTC.

This clone has a handful of counts. The chain carries TRBV5-4 and TRBJ1-2, with D possibly being TRBD1 (5 bases). This CDR3 has 14 residues. Trimming stripped 3 bases from V and 4 bases from J, with 13 bases between. CDR1 and CDR2 from the germline V gene are SGHNT and YYREEE (reference sequence). The CDR3 region is CASSWTGGSYGYTF. CDR3 bases: TGTGCCAGCAGCTGGACCGGGGGAAGCTATGGCTACACCTTC.

The chain recombines TRBV9 with TRBJ2-1; 15 positions match TRBD2. This CDR3 is 18 amino acids long. The germline V gene has CDR1 SGDLS and CDR2 YYNGEE. V shed 0 bases, J shed 6 bases, and the junction held 7 bases outside the gene matches. The CDR3 nucleotides are TGTGCCAGCAGCGTAGAAAAAGGACTAGCGGGAGGGCGCAATGAGCAGTTCTTC. Translation: CASSVEKGLAGGRNEQFF.

The genes are TRBV7-3 and TRBJ2-2; 11 bases fit TRBD1. Looked up from germline, CDR1 is SGHTA and CDR2 is FQGTGA. Trimming at V came to 5 bases and at J to 3 bases, leaving 5 bases not matched to a gene. The CDR3 has 16 amino acids. CDR3 in DNA: TGTGCCAGCAGCCCGGGGACAGGGGGTCACACCGGGGAGCTGTTTTTT. Its protein is CASSPGTGGHTGELFF.

The genes are TRBV7-9 and TRBJ2-3, with 13 bases lining up with TRBD2. V lost 5 bases to trimming and J lost 0 bases; unmatched junction nucleotides: 11. The CDR3 length is 19 residues. Germline CDR1 is SEHNR and CDR2 is FQNEAQ (reference sequence). The CDR3 is CASSQITSGRETSTDTQYF. For the CDR3, the DNA is TGTGCCAGCAGCCAAATTACTAGCGGGAGGGAAACTAGCACAGATACGCAGTATTTT.

The V and J genes are TRBV5-1 and TRBJ2-1; D may be TRBD1 (6 bases). CDR1 and CDR2 (germline): SGHRS, YFSETQ. Trimming took off 3 bases at V and 5 bases at J, with 12 bases between the two ends. The CDR3 length is 14 residues. The CDR3 bases are TGCGCCAGCAGCTCCTCCAGGGGTCACAATGAGCAGTTCTTC. Translated: CASSSSRGHNEQFF.

J is TRBJ2-7 and V is TRBV6-5; 9 bases are shared with TRBD2. Looked up from germline, CDR1 is MNHEY and CDR2 is SVGAGI. The CDR3 runs to 15 residues. J lost 7 bases, V lost 2 bases, and 9 bases had no gene match. In DNA, the CDR3 is TGTGCCAGCAGTTACGGGCGGGAGGGCCTGGGGGAGCAGTACTTC. Protein: CASSYGREGLGEQYF.

Only one count was recorded for this clone. This chain's CDR3 is CAISESDRASNQPQHF. As DNA, the CDR3 is TGTGCCATCAGTGAGTCGGACAGGGCTAGCAATCAGCCCCAGCATTTT. The chain joins TRBV10-3 to TRBJ1-5; 8 bases align to TRBD1. V lost 0 bases, J lost 0 bases, and 1 base stayed unmatched. CDR1 and CDR2 from the germline V gene are ENHRY and SYGVKD. The CDR3 extends over 16 amino acids.